Sequencing of this T cell receptor beta chain was carried out in a study of T cells after yellow fever vaccination. Germline lookup yields CDR1 MNHNS and CDR2 SASEGT. Losses at the gene ends were 7 bases for V and 2 bases for J; bases not matched to a gene: 8. This CDR3 contains 15 residues. This clonotype was observed a handful of times. Conversion of TCR transcripts into cDNA relied on 5'RACE template switching, which added a universal primer site and UMIs. Using its own MiXCR run on the 5' RACE reads, TCRdb lists one record per CDR3 protein. The sample lists 500,000 to 550,000 distinct CDR3 sequences; 21% were seen once.

The chain joins TRBV6-1 to TRBJ2-1, with TRBD2 identical over 7 bases. The TCR comes from a man younger than 35 who received the YFV17D yellow fever vaccine. Source: PBMCs, taken approximately 22 days after the first yellow fever vaccination. The CDR3 DNA follows: TGTGCCAGCACCGCATCGGGGGGAACCTACAATGAGCAGTTCTTC. It translates to CASTASGGTYNEQFF.